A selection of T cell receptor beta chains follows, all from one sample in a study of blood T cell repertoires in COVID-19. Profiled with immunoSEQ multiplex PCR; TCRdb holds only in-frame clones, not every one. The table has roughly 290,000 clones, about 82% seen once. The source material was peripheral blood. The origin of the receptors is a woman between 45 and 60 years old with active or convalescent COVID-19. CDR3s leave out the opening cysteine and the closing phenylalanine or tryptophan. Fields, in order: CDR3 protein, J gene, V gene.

CDR3aa: ATRKGLAGEQF
j_gene: TRBJ2-1
v_gene: TRBV24-1

CDR3aa: ASSYISGFQGNEQF
j_gene: TRBJ2-1
v_gene: TRBV27

CDR3aa: ASSTLQGNTEAF
j_gene: TRBJ1-1
v_gene: TRBV6-6

CDR3aa: ASSPSNGIQH
j_gene: TRBJ1-5
v_gene: TRBV18

CDR3aa: ASRASRLLRTGNNSPLH
j_gene: TRBJ1-6
v_gene: TRBV27

CDR3aa: ASSLKGGGTEAF
j_gene: TRBJ1-1
v_gene: TRBV7-3

CDR3aa: ASSQSPGQGSLYGYT
j_gene: TRBJ1-2
v_gene: TRBV19

CDR3aa: ASMRTGLGTEAF
j_gene: TRBJ1-1
v_gene: TRBV2

CDR3aa: ASSLRGSPLH
j_gene: TRBJ1-6
v_gene: TRBV28

CDR3aa: ASSLTSGSWETQY
j_gene: TRBJ2-5
v_gene: TRBV7-2

CDR3aa: ASSPTGGTSGRAINEQF
j_gene: TRBJ2-1
v_gene: TRBV18

CDR3aa: SASPPPPSYNEQF
j_gene: TRBJ2-1
v_gene: TRBV20-1

CDR3aa: ASSVQEGNTIY
j_gene: TRBJ1-3
v_gene: TRBV9

CDR3aa: SAGGYDGYT
j_gene: TRBJ1-2
v_gene: TRBV20-1

CDR3aa: ASSLDGSGANVLT
j_gene: TRBJ2-6
v_gene: TRBV5-1

CDR3aa: SVVWSAGTQETQY
j_gene: TRBJ2-5
v_gene: TRBV29-1

CDR3aa: ASSWDNSYEQY
j_gene: TRBJ2-7
v_gene: TRBV7-9

CDR3aa: ASSHFKLAGGPHNEQF
j_gene: TRBJ2-1
v_gene: TRBV28

CDR3aa: ASSELAGDFSYEQY
j_gene: TRBJ2-7
v_gene: TRBV2

CDR3aa: ASSFLGGKEGNTIY
j_gene: TRBJ1-3
v_gene: TRBV21-1

CDR3aa: ASNGWRANEQF
j_gene: TRBJ2-1
v_gene: TRBV14

CDR3aa: AISDASMHNLGANVLT
j_gene: TRBJ2-6
v_gene: TRBV10-3

CDR3aa: ASSGGSGIQY
j_gene: TRBJ2-4
v_gene: TRBV19

CDR3aa: ASSQVWSGANTEAF
j_gene: TRBJ1-1
v_gene: TRBV4-1

CDR3aa: ASSYPSREQY
j_gene: TRBJ2-7
v_gene: TRBV6-5

CDR3aa: AISESPYPSDLHYEQY
j_gene: TRBJ2-7
v_gene: TRBV10-3

CDR3aa: SVVETGFDEQF
j_gene: TRBJ2-1
v_gene: TRBV29-1

CDR3aa: SVELRQGRNYGYT
j_gene: TRBJ1-2
v_gene: TRBV29-1

CDR3aa: ASSFDRGPYNEQF
j_gene: TRBJ2-1
v_gene: TRBV5-6

CDR3aa: ASSLVGDRGRDGGELF
j_gene: TRBJ2-2
v_gene: TRBV5-1

CDR3aa: ASSPGLGLYNEQF
j_gene: TRBJ2-1
v_gene: TRBV11-2

CDR3aa: ASSFRGGGNTIY
j_gene: TRBJ1-3
v_gene: TRBV28

CDR3aa: ASSLSDGDRGPGGELF
j_gene: TRBJ2-2
v_gene: TRBV7-6

CDR3aa: ASSEAGSMLRQGGYT
j_gene: TRBJ1-2
v_gene: TRBV6-1

CDR3aa: ASSSTGVSNEKLF
j_gene: TRBJ1-4
v_gene: TRBV5-1

CDR3aa: ASSLTGNTEAF
j_gene: TRBJ1-1
v_gene: TRBV7-9

CDR3aa: ASSQAQGLNQPQH
j_gene: TRBJ1-5
v_gene: TRBV6-6

CDR3aa: ASSLAGGTQETQY
j_gene: TRBJ2-5
v_gene: TRBV7-3

CDR3aa: ASISRAGETDTQY
j_gene: TRBJ2-3
v_gene: TRBV6-5

CDR3aa: ASSSLRQGNYGYT
j_gene: TRBJ1-2
v_gene: TRBV6-6

CDR3aa: ASGWGGLAGGDEQY
j_gene: TRBJ2-7
v_gene: TRBV12-5

CDR3aa: ASSRQGAQDGELF
j_gene: TRBJ2-2
v_gene: TRBV6-6

CDR3aa: ASSHVSSTDTQY
j_gene: TRBJ2-3
v_gene: TRBV3-1/TRBV3-2

CDR3aa: ASRSRGQGINQPQH
j_gene: TRBJ1-5
v_gene: TRBV28

CDR3aa: ASSTGGGETQY
j_gene: TRBJ2-5
v_gene: TRBV2

CDR3aa: ASSFQGRGYT
j_gene: TRBJ1-2
v_gene: TRBV28

CDR3aa: ASSLEARGLSGYGYT
j_gene: TRBJ1-2
v_gene: TRBV5-1

CDR3aa: ASSEGKGVYTEAF
j_gene: TRBJ1-1
v_gene: TRBV2

CDR3aa: ASTSRTGESSYEQY
j_gene: TRBJ2-7
v_gene: TRBV7-8

CDR3aa: ASTSLLAGFNEQF
j_gene: TRBJ2-1
v_gene: TRBV27